This TCR beta chain was sequenced during a study of blood T cell repertoires in COVID-19. Turning to the study itself: Italy, Spain and the United States were the sources of the convalescent and acute COVID-19 samples.

This table comes from immunoSEQ multiplex PCR, and its TCRdb copy is limited to in-frame clones, with some not included. Among about 440,000 clones listed, around 89% were seen once. Per the germline V gene, CDR1 is MDHEN and CDR2 is SYDVKM. Trimming took 6 bases from V and 4 from J, leaving 21 bases between them. CDR3 length: 16 amino acids. The chain combines TRBV28 with TRBJ1-1, with a tentative D call TRBD1 (6 bases). The sample comprised peripheral blood. The TCR was taken from a woman in her 30s with acute or convalescent COVID-19. The CDR3 sequence is CASRYGTNLMSTEAFF. The CDR3 DNA reads TGTGCCAGCAGATATGGGACAAACCTCATGAGCACTGAAGCTTTCTTT.